These T cell receptor beta chains were read from a single sample in a study of regulatory and conventional T cells in RAG deficiency. Libraries were prepared by immunoSEQ multiplex PCR; TCRdb keeps only in-frame clonotypes and omits some of them. Of approximately 30,000 clones listed, around 96% were seen once; the top ten hold roughly 0.32%. These data are also associated with another study on regulatory T cells.

The sample comprised CD25- CD4+ T cells sorted from blood. The receptors shown here come from a human donor in good health. CDR3s include the opening cysteine and the closing phenylalanine or tryptophan. D genes are given only for firm matches. Expanded clones get a size class; other rows say once, few or many, or leave the size out.

TRBV5-5	-	-	TRBJ1-1	TGTGCCAGCACCTCCGGAGGGCACTTTGAAGCTTTCTTT	CASTSGGHFEAFF
TRBV7-9	-	-	TRBJ2-5	TGTGCCAGCAGCTTAAGGACTGTTCAAGAGACCCAGTACTTC	CASSLRTVQETQYF
TRBV9	-	TRBD2	TRBJ2-2	TGTGCCAGCAGCGTGGGGACTAGCGGGAGGGTCACCGGGGAGCTGTTTTTT	CASSVGTSGRVTGELFF
TRBV7-8	-	TRBD2	TRBJ2-5	TGTGCCAGCAGCTTAGTCGAACTAGCGGGGGGGCCTTCAGAGACCCAGTACTTC	CASSLVELAGGPSETQYF
TRBV11-2	-	TRBD2	TRBJ2-2	TGTGCCAGCACGTGGACTAGCGGGGCTACCGGGGAGCTGTTTTTT	CASTWTSGATGELFF
TRBV10-3	once	TRBD2	TRBJ2-3	TGTGCCATCGGGCGGGGGGGCTCCACAGATACGCAGTATTTT	CAIGRGGSTDTQYF
TRBV7-9	-	-	TRBJ2-1	TGTGCCAGCAGCTTTTTCCGGCAGGCCAATGAGCAGTTCTTC	CASSFFRQANEQFF
TRBV27	-	TRBD1	TRBJ2-7	TGTGCCAGTCAAGGACAGGGCATGAGCTCCTACGAGCAGTACTTC	CASQGQGMSSYEQYF
TRBV27	-	TRBD1	TRBJ2-1	TGTGCCAGCAGGGCCTTCGGGACAGGGGCGAATGAGCAGTTCTTC	CASRAFGTGANEQFF
TRBV7-6	-	TRBD1	TRBJ2-7	TGTGCCAGCAGCTATGAGACAGGGTTGGGTTCCTACGAGCAGTACTTC	CASSYETGLGSYEQYF
TRBV7-6	-	-	TRBJ1-6	TGTGCCAGCAGCTCAGGGACAACCCCTGGTCGAAATTCACCCCTCCACTTT	CASSSGTTPGRNSPLHF
TRBV18	-	TRBD1	TRBJ2-1	TGTGCCAGCTCACCTGACAGGGTCAGTGAGCAGTTCTTC	CASSPDRVSEQFF
TRBV30	-	-	TRBJ1-6	TGTGCCTGGAGCGGGTCCGCCGGTTCAGAGCTTCCCCTCCACTTT	CAWSGSAGSELPLHF
TRBV7-2	-	-	TRBJ1-1	TGTGCCAGCAGCCCGGAGATACTGGCAAACACTGAAGCTTTCTTC	CASSPEILANTEAFF
TRBV29-1	-	-	TRBJ2-3	TGCAGCGCCCTAGGAGTATTCCTCACAGATACGCAGTATTTT	CSALGVFLTDTQYF
TRBV11-3	-	-	TRBJ2-2	TGTGCCAGCAGCTTTCAGGGAAGCACCGGGGAGCTGTTTTTT	CASSFQGSTGELFF